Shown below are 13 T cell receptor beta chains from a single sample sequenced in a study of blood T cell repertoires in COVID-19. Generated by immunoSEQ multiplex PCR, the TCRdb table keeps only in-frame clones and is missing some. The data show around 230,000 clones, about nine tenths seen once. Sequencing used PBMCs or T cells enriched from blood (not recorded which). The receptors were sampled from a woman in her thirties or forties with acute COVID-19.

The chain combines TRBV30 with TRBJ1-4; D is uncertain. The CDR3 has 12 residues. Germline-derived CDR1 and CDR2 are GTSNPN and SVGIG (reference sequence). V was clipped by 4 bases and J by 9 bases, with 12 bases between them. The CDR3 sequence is CAWNRGGKKLFF. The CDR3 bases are TGTGCCTGGAACCGGGGAGGCAAAAAACTGTTTTTT.

CDR3 in DNA: TGTGCCAGCAGCGGCCCGACGGGTGGGACTGAAGCTTTCTTT. Protein sequence: CASSGPTGGTEAFF. The V gene is TRBV9, the J gene TRBJ1-1; D remains unclear. The V gene lost 3 bases and the J gene lost 5 bases, with 14 bases spanning the gap. Per the germline V gene, CDR1 is SGDLS and CDR2 is YYNGEE. The CDR3 sequence is 14 residues long.

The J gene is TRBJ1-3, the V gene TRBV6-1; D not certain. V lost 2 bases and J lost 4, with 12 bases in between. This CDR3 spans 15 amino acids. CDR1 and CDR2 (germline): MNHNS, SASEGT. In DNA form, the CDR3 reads TGTGCCAGCAGTGAATCGACAACCACAGGAAACACCATATATTTT. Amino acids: CASSESTTTGNTIYF.

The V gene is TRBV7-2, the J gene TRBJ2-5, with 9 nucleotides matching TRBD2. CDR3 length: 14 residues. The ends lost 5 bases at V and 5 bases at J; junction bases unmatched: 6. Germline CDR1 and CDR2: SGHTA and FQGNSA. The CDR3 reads CASSPGTSTETQYF. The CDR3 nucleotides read TGTGCCAGCAGCCCCGGGACTAGCACCGAGACCCAGTACTTC.

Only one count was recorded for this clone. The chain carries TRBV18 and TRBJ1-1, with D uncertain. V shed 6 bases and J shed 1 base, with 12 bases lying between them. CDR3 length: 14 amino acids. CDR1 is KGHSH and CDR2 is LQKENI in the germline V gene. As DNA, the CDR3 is TGTGCCAGCTCCGCTATTGCAGGGAACACTGAAGCTTTCTTT. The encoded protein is CASSAIAGNTEAFF.

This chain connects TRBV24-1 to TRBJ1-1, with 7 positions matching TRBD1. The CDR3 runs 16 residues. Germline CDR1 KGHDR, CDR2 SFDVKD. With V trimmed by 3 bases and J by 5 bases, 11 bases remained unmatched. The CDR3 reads CATSDPSDRVETEAFF. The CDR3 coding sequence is TGTGCCACCAGTGATCCTTCTGACAGGGTAGAGACTGAAGCTTTCTTT.

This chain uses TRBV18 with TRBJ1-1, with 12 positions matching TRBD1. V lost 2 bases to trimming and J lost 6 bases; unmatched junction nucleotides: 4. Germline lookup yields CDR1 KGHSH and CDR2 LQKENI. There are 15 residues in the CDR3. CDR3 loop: CASSPTGQGAAEAFF. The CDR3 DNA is TGTGCCAGCTCACCAACGGGACAGGGGGCGGCTGAAGCTTTCTTT.

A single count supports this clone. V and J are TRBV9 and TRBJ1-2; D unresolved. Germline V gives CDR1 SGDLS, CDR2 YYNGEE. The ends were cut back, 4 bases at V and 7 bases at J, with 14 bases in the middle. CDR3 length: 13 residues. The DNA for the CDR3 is TGTGCCAGCAGCTCCCCCCCGGGTGGTGGCTACACCTTC. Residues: CASSSPPGGGYTF.

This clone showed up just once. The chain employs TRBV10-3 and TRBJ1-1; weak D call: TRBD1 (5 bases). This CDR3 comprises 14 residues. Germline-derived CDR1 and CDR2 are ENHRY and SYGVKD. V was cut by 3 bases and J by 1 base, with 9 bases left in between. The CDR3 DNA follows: TGTGCCATCAGTGATAAGGGGCCGAACACTGAAGCTTTCTTT. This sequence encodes CAISDKGPNTEAFF.

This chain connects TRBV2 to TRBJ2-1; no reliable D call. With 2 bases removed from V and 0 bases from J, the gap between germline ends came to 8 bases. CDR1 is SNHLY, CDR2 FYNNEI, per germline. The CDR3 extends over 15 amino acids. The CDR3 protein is CASSEQVSSYNEQFF. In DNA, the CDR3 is TGTGCCAGCAGTGAACAGGTCAGCTCCTACAATGAGCAGTTCTTC.

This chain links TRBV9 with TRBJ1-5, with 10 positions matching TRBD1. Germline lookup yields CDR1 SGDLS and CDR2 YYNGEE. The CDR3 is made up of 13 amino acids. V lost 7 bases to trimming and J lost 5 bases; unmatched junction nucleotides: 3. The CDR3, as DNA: TGTGCCAGCTCAGGGACAGGGGATCAGCCCCAGCATTTT. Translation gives CASSGTGDQPQHF.

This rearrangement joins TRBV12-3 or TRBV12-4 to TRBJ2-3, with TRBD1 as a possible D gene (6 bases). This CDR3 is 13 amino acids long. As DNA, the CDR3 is TGTGCTGAGGGGACACACCTCACAGATACGCAGTATTTT. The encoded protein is CAEGTHLTDTQYF.

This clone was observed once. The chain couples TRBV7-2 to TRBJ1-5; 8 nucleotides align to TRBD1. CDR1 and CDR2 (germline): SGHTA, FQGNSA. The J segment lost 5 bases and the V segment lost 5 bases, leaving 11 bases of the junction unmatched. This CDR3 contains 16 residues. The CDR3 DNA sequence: TGTGCCAGCAGCCAGCACCCCGGGACAGGCTATCAGCCCCAGCATTTT. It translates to CASSQHPGTGYQPQHF.